This T cell receptor beta chain was recovered during a study of regulatory T cells in long-lasting Graves disease. Across the whole study: Antithyroid drug use was under 3 months in newly diagnosed Graves' patients.

Time point of the sample: newly diagnosed GD, antithyroid drugs for less than 3 months. PBMC RNA served as the TCR library source. The CDR3 has 13 amino acids. Trimming shortened V by 0 bases and J by 11 bases, and 8 bases separated the two germline ends. Germline V gene sequence: CDR1 MNHEY, CDR2 SVGAGI. Arm-PCR of CDR3 regions and iRepertoire HTBI primers were the basis on which TCR beta libraries were built. Original processing methods: Identified segments across samples numbered approximately 62 TRBV and approximately 14 TRBJ. TCRdb recomputed calls from the multiplex PCR reads with MiXCR, one row per CDR3 protein. The V and J calls and clone size come from TCRdb's table, not from the authors' own analysis. The table shows roughly 560,000 distinct CDR3 sequences, with 15% to 20% occurring only once. The same data also went into a second study, on T cells in Graves' hyperthyroidism and ophthalmopathy. That publication notes: The hyperthyroidism patients had all been newly diagnosed, and their disease duration was under 2 months. Their ages ranged from 18 to 65 years. With the HTBI primer set, the TCR CDR3 went through a first round of RT-PCR.

The starting material was peripheral blood mononuclear cells (PBMCs), obtained at new diagnosis, from a patient treated with antithyroid drugs. The J gene is TRBJ1-6, the V gene TRBV6-5; D is unresolved. The TCR comes from a woman aged 40-65 years with Graves disease. The CDR3 spells CASSYSTAAPLHF. The CDR3 DNA sequence: TGTGCCAGCAGTTACTCAACCGCGGCACCCCTCCACTTT.